Listed below are T cell receptor beta chains from one sample, sequenced in a study of fetal regulatory T cell absence and autoimmunity. Assay used: immunoSEQ multiplex PCR; TCRdb lists only in-frame clones, some missing. The table has around 100,000 clones, more than 70% seen once; the top ten hold 1.5% to 2%. Sequencing was done on a sample of pancreas tissue. The receptors were gathered from a male donor with IPEX syndrome. Both conserved end residues are part of each CDR3. A D gene is named only where the DNA matches it firmly. Rows may omit the clone size; those that give it use once, few, many or a size class.

clone_size	v_call	d_call	j_call	cdr3_nt	cdr3_aa
.	TRBV6-5	.	TRBJ1-1	TGTGCCAGCAGTTCCGGCGGGGAGCGCACTGAAGCTTTCTTT	CASSSGGERTEAFF
.	TRBV1	.	TRBJ2-1	TGCACCAGCAGCCAAATCTTTAACTCTAGCGGGGGGGCCTTGTATGAGCAGTTCTTC	CTSSQIFNSSGGALYEQFF
.	TRBV2	TRBD2	TRBJ2-2	TGTGCCAGCAGTGAAGGCCAGCGGGGGGTCACCGGGGAGCTGTTTTTT	CASSEGQRGVTGELFF
.	TRBV9	.	TRBJ2-6	TGTGCCAGCAGCGTGGGGCCCCCTGGGGCCAACGTCCTGACTTTC	CASSVGPPGANVLTF
.	TRBV5-5	.	TRBJ1-2	TGTGCCAGCAGCTCTGCACAGGTTAACTATGGCTACACCTTC	CASSSAQVNYGYTF
.	TRBV6-5	TRBD1	TRBJ2-5	TGTGCCAGCAGAGGACAGGGTAGTAGGGAGACCCAGTACTTC	CASRGQGSRETQYF
few	TRBV4-1	.	TRBJ2-7	TGCGCCAGCAGCCAAGGGCCGGGCGTCTACGAGCAGTACTTC	CASSQGPGVYEQYF
.	TRBV15	.	TRBJ1-2	TGTGCCACCAGCAGAGATCTCGGCAGGGCCTATGGCTACACCTTC	CATSRDLGRAYGYTF
.	TRBV5-6	.	TRBJ1-4	TGTGCCAGCAGCTTGAAAAGGGGGGCTGGAGAAAAACTGTTTTTT	CASSLKRGAGEKLFF
.	TRBV27	TRBD2	TRBJ2-7	TGTGCCAGCAGTTCTAGCGGGAGGCCCTACTACGAGCAGTACTTC	CASSSSGRPYYEQYF
.	TRBV5-1	TRBD2	TRBJ2-5	TGCGCCAGCAGCCTGCCTCGGGGGCTAGCGGGAGTTGAGACCCAGTACTTC	CASSLPRGLAGVETQYF
.	TRBV20-1	.	TRBJ1-2	TGCAGTGCTAGAGTAGGCAAGAGCTACACCTTC	CSARVGKSYTF
few	TRBV9	TRBD2	TRBJ2-2	TGTGCCAGCAGCGTAGCGGGGGGGACCGGGGAGCTGTTTTTT	CASSVAGGTGELFF